This is a list of T cell receptor beta chains from one sample in a study of cytomegalovirus exposure and HLA in healthy donors. The assay was immunoSEQ multiplex PCR, and TCRdb's table has in-frame clones only and misses some. The profile shows about 160,000 clones, 75% to 90% of them singletons. Sample: PBMCs. Receptors were obtained from a man aged 25-45 years in good health and CMV-seronegative. The CDR3 runs from the conserved cysteine through the conserved F or W. D genes are given only for firm matches. Clone size, where shown, is once, few, many, or a class for clones that have expanded.

size	V	J	D	CDR3	DNA
NA	TRBV29-1	TRBJ2-1	NA	CSVEDRGGLSYNEQFF	TGCAGCGTTGAAGATCGTGGGGGCCTTTCCTACAATGAGCAGTTCTTC
NA	TRBV4-1	TRBJ2-7	TRBD1	CASSQDPDRASYEQYF	TGCGCCAGCAGCCAAGACCCGGACAGGGCCTCCTACGAGCAGTACTTC
NA	TRBV6-1	TRBJ2-1	TRBD2	CASIIAGGRNEQFF	TGTGCCAGCATTATAGCGGGGGGGCGGAATGAGCAGTTCTTC
NA	TRBV4-3	TRBJ1-6	NA	CASAGQLGSPLHF	TGCGCCAGCGCCGGACAGCTCGGTTCACCCCTCCACTTT
NA	TRBV25-1	TRBJ1-3	NA	CASSESWTGGNTIYF	TGTGCCAGCAGTGAATCTTGGACTGGTGGAAACACCATATATTTT
NA	TRBV19	TRBJ2-2	TRBD1	CASSFLDRGQNTGELFF	TGTGCCAGTAGTTTTCTCGACAGGGGGCAAAACACCGGGGAGCTGTTTTTT
NA	TRBV27	TRBJ1-2	TRBD1	CASSATGGYGYTF	TGTGCCAGCAGCGCGACAGGGGGCTATGGCTACACCTTC
NA	TRBV18	TRBJ1-2	NA	CASSLKDSHGYTF	TGTGCCAGCTCACTTAAGGACAGCCATGGCTACACCTTC
NA	TRBV14	TRBJ2-7	NA	CASSFSALAYEQYF	TGTGCCAGCAGCTTCTCTGCACTTGCCTACGAGCAGTACTTC
NA	TRBV10-1	TRBJ2-2	NA	CASSEATVNTGELFF	TGCGCCAGCAGTGAGGCGACAGTAAACACCGGGGAGCTGTTTTTT
NA	TRBV28	TRBJ1-2	TRBD1	CASSLRQGGNYGYTF	TGTGCCAGCAGTCTACGACAGGGTGGCAACTATGGCTACACCTTC
NA	TRBV9	TRBJ1-2	NA	CASGPSGARGGYTF	TGTGCCAGCGGACCATCAGGGGCCCGTGGTGGCTACACCTTC
NA	TRBV6-5	TRBJ1-2	NA	CASSEIYRNYGYTF	TGTGCCAGCAGTGAAATTTACAGGAACTATGGCTACACCTTC
few	TRBV4-1	TRBJ2-3	NA	CASSPVDLFSADTQYF	TGCGCCAGCAGTCCAGTTGACCTCTTTTCAGCGGATACGCAGTATTTT
NA	TRBV27	TRBJ2-1	TRBD2	CASSSTGTSGRRQFF	TGTGCCAGCAGTTCTACCGGGACTAGCGGGAGGAGGCAGTTCTTC
NA	TRBV28	TRBJ1-4	TRBD1	CASTLRWVGQGGPQRDEKLFF	TGTGCCAGCACCCTCCGCTGGGTCGGACAGGGAGGCCCTCAACGGGATGAAAAACTGTTTTTT
NA	TRBV27	TRBJ2-7	TRBD2	CASSLRVSGDYEQYF	TGTGCCAGCAGTTTAAGGGTTAGCGGGGATTACGAGCAGTACTTC
NA	TRBV6-5	TRBJ2-3	TRBD2	CASSGTSGTDTQYF	TGTGCCAGCAGTGGGACTAGCGGCACAGATACGCAGTATTTT
NA	TRBV7-2	TRBJ1-2	TRBD1	CASSSTPSGTGYGYTF	TGTGCCAGCAGCTCTACGCCGTCCGGGACAGGGTATGGCTACACCTTC
once	TRBV19	TRBJ2-2	TRBD2	CATGTSGRRTGELFF	TGTGCCACAGGAACTAGCGGGAGGCGGACCGGGGAGCTGTTTTTT
NA	TRBV19	TRBJ1-1	NA	CASIRWRLSRTEAFF	TGTGCCAGTATTAGGTGGAGACTTAGTCGCACTGAAGCTTTCTTT
NA	TRBV7-3	TRBJ2-2	TRBD2	CASSPGLSTGELFF	TGTGCCAGCAGCCCGGGACTATCCACCGGGGAGCTGTTTTTT
NA	TRBV5-4	TRBJ2-7	NA	CASSQDRSYEQYF	TGTGCCAGCAGCCAAGACAGATCCTACGAGCAGTACTTC
NA	TRBV25-1	TRBJ2-1	TRBD1	CASSDSRTGTGAGNEQFF	TGTGCCAGCAGTGATTCTCGTACCGGGACAGGGGCGGGCAATGAGCAGTTCTTC
NA	TRBV7-8	TRBJ1-5	NA	CASSLSSGQHNQPQHF	TGTGCCAGCAGCTTATCGTCTGGACAGCATAATCAGCCCCAGCATTTT
NA	TRBV5-6	TRBJ2-5	NA	CASSPRGLETQYF	TGTGCCAGCAGCCCACGGGGGTTGGAGACCCAGTACTTC
NA	TRBV5-1	TRBJ2-7	NA	CASSLGSGAYEQYF	TGCGCCAGCAGCTTGGGCTCGGGAGCCTACGAGCAGTACTTC
NA	TRBV6-6	TRBJ1-1	NA	CASSYSFEGTEAFF	TGTGCCAGCAGTTACTCCTTCGAGGGCACTGAAGCTTTCTTT
NA	TRBV25-1	TRBJ1-5	TRBD1	CASRGTGANQPQHF	TGTGCCAGCCGCGGGACAGGGGCTAATCAGCCCCAGCATTTT
NA	TRBV7-2	TRBJ1-2	NA	CASSLNSFVTDKFGYTF	TGTGCCAGCAGCTTAAATTCCTTTGTAACAGACAAATTTGGCTACACCTTC
NA	TRBV6-1	TRBJ2-2	TRBD2	CASSALGTSATGELFF	TGTGCCAGCAGTGCCCTAGGGACTAGCGCCACCGGGGAGCTGTTTTTT
NA	TRBV6-6	TRBJ1-4	NA	CASSYDPDSNEKLFF	TGTGCCAGCAGTTACGACCCGGACAGTAATGAAAAACTGTTTTTT
once	TRBV7-3	TRBJ2-1	TRBD1	CASSSWTGHNEQFF	TGTGCCAGCAGCTCCTGGACAGGCCACAATGAGCAGTTCTTC
NA	TRBV6-1	TRBJ2-1	TRBD2	CASTPGLAGDEQFF	TGTGCCAGCACTCCGGGACTAGCGGGAGATGAGCAGTTCTTC